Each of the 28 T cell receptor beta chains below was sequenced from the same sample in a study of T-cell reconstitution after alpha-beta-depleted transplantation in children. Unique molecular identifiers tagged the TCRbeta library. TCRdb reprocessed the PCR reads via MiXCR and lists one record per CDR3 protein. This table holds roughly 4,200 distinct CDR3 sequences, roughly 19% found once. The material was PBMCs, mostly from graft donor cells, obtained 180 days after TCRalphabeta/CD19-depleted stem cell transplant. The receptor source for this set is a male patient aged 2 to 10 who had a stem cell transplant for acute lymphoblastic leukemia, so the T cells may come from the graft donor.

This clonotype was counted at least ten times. CDR3 bases: TGTGCCTGGAGGCGGACAGGGAGGGAGACCCAGTACTTC. Translated, it gives CAWRRTGRETQYF. The chain joins TRBV30 to TRBJ2-5; TRBD1 aligns across 8 bases. CDR3 length equals 13 residues. From germline, CDR1 is GTSNPN and CDR2 SVGIG (reference sequence). With V trimmed by 3 bases and J by 5 bases, 5 bases remained unmatched.

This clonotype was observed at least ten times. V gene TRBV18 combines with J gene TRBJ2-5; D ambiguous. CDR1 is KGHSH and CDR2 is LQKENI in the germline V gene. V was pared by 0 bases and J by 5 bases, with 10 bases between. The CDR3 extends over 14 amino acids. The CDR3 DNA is TGTGCCAGCTCACCACCCCCAGCGCAGGAGACCCAGTACTTC. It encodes CASSPPPAQETQYF.

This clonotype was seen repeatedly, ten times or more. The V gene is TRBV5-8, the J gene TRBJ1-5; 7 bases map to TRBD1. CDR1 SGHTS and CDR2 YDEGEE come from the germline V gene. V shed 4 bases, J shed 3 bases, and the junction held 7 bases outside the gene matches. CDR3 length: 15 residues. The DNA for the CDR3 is TGTGCCAGCAGCAAGGGACAGACGAACAATCAGCCCCAGCATTTT. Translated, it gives CASSKGQTNNQPQHF.

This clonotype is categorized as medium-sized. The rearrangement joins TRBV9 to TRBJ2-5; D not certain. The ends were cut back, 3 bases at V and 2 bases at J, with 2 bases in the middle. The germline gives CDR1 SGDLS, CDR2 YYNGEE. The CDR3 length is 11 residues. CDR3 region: CASSAQETQYF. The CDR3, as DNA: TGTGCCAGCAGCGCTCAAGAGACCCAGTACTTC. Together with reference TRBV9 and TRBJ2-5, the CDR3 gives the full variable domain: DSGVTQTPKHLITATGQRVTLRCSPRSGDLSVYWYQQSLDQGLQFLIQYYNGEERAKGNILERFSAQQFPDLHSELNLSSLELGDSALYFCASSAQETQYFGPGTRLLVL.

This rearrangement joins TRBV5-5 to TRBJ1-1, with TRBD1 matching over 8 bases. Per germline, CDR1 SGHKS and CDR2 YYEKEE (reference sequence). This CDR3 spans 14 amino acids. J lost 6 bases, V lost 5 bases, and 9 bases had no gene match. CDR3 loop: CASRLQGGGAEAFF. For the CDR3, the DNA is TGTGCCAGCAGGTTACAGGGGGGGGGGGCTGAAGCTTTCTTT.

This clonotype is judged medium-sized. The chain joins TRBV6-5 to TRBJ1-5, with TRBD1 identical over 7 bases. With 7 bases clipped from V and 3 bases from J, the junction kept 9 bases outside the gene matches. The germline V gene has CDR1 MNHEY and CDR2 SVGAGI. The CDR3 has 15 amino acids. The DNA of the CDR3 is TGTGCCAGCATGGTTATGACAGGGACCAATCAGCCCCAGCATTTT. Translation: CASMVMTGTNQPQHF.

CDR3 DNA: TGCAGTGCTAGAGATTTTAAAGGGCCCCAGGGTGAGCAGTTCTTC. It encodes CSARDFKGPQGEQFF. The chain has TRBV20-1 and TRBJ2-1, with D perhaps matching TRBD1 (5 bases). CDR1 and CDR2 from the germline V gene are DFQATT and SNEGSKA (reference sequence). Between the trimmed V and J ends, which lost 0 bases and 9 bases, there was a span of 18 bases. The CDR3 runs 15 residues.

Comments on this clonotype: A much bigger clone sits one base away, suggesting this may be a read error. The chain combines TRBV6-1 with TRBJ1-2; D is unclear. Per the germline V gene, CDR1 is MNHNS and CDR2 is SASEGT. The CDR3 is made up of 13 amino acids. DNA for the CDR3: TGTGCCAGCACTCGGTGGAGTGTGCTTGGCGACACCTTC. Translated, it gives CASTRWSVLGDTF.

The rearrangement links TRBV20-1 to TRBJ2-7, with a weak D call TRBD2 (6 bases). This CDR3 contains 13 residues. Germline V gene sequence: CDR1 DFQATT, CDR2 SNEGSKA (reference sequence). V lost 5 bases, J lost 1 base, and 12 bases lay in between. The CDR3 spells CSARDFGSYEQYF. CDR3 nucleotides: TGCAGTGCTCGGGACTTCGGGTCCTACGAGCAGTACTTC.

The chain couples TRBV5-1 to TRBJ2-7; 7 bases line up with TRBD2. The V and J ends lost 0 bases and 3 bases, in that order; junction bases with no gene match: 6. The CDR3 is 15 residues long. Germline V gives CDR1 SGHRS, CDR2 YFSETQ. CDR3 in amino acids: CASSLGGGGSYEQYF. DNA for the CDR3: TGCGCCAGCAGCTTGGGGGGGGGAGGAAGCTACGAGCAGTACTTC.

CDR3 sequence reads: CASAPGHGTNTGELFF. The CDR3 coding sequence is TGCGCCAGCGCACCGGGACACGGAACGAACACCGGGGAGCTGTTTTTT. The rearrangement joins TRBV5-1 to TRBJ2-2, with a possible D match to TRBD1 (6 bases). Germline CDR1 SGHRS, CDR2 YFSETQ. This CDR3 region has 16 residues. V shed 7 bases and J shed 0 bases, with 16 bases lying between them.

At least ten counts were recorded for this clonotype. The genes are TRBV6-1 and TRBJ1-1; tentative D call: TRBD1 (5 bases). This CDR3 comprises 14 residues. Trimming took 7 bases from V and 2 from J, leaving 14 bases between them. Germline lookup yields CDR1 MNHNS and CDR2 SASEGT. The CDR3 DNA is TGTGCCAGCACCCGGGGCAGGCACAACACTGAAGCTTTCTTT. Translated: CASTRGRHNTEAFF.

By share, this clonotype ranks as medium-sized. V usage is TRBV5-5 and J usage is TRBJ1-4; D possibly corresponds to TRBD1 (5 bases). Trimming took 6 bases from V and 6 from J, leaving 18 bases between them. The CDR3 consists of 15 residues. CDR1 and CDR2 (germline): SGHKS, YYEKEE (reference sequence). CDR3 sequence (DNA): TGTGCCAGCACCCCTGAGTGGGGGTCGGATGAAAAACTGTTTTTT. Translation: CASTPEWGSDEKLFF.

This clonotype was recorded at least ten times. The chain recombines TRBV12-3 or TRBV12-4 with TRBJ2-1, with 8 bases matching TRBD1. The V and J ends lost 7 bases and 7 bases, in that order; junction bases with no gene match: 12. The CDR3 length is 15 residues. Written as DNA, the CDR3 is TGTGCCAGCATCACAGGACAGGGTTTGCAGAATGAGCAGTTCTTC. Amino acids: CASITGQGLQNEQFF.

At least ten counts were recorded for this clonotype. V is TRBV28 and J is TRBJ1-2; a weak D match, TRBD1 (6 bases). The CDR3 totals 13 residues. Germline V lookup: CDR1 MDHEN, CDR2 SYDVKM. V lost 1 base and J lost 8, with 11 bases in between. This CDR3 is CASSLFGGLGYTF. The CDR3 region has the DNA TGTGCCAGCAGTTTATTCGGGGGGCTAGGCTACACCTTC.

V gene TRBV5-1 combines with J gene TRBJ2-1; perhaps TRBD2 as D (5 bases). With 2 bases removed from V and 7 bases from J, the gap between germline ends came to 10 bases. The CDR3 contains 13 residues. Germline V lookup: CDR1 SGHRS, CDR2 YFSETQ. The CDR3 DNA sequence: TGCGCCAGCAGCTTCCCGGGGATAAATGAGCAGTTCTTC. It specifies CASSFPGINEQFF. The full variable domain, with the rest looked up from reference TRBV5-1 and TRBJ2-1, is KAGVTQTPRYLIKTRGQQVTLSCSPISGHRSVSWYQQTPGQGLQFLFEYFSETQRNKGNFPGRFSGRQFSNSRSEMNVSTLELGDSALYLCASSFPGINEQFFGPGTRLTVL.

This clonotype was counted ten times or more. The CDR3 region is CASENGGTGELFF. The CDR3 nucleotides read TGTGCCAGCGAAAACGGAGGCACCGGGGAGCTGTTTTTT. V and J are TRBV7-9 and TRBJ2-2; TRBD2 might be the D (5 bases). From germline, CDR1 is SEHNR and CDR2 FQNEAQ (reference sequence). The CDR3 has 13 amino acids. V was trimmed by 8 bases and J by 4 bases, leaving 11 bases between them.

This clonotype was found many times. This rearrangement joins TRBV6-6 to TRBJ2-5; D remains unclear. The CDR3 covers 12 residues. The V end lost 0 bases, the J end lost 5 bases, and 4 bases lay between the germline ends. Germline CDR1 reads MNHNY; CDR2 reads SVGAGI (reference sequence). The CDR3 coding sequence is TGTGCCAGCAGTTACTCTCCGGAGACCCAGTACTTC. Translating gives CASSYSPETQYF.

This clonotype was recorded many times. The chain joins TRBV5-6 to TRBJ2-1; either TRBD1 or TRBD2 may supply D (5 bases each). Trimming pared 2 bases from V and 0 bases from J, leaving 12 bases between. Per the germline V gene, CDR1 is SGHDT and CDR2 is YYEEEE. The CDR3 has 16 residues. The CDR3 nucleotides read TGTGCCAGCAGCTTAAAGGGGACGGGCTCCTACAATGAGCAGTTCTTC. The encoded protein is CASSLKGTGSYNEQFF.

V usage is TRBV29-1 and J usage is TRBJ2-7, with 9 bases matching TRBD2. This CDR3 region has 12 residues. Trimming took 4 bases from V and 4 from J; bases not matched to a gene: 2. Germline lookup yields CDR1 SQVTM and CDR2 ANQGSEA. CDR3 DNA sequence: TGCAGCGTTGTTGCGGGAGGGTACGAGCAGTACTTC. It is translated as CSVVAGGYEQYF.

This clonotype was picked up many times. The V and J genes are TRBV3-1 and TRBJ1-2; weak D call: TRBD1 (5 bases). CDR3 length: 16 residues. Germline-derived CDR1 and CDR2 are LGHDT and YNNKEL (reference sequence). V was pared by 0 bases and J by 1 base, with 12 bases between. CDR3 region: CASSQEKTGYNYGYTF. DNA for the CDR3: TGTGCCAGCAGCCAAGAGAAAACAGGATATAACTATGGCTACACCTTC.

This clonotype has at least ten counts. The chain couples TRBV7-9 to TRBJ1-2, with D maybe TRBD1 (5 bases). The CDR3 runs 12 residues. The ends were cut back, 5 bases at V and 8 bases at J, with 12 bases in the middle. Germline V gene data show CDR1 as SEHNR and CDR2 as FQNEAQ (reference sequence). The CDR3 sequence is CASSLLGRGYTF. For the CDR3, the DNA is TGTGCCAGCAGCCTGCTGGGACGGGGCTACACCTTC.

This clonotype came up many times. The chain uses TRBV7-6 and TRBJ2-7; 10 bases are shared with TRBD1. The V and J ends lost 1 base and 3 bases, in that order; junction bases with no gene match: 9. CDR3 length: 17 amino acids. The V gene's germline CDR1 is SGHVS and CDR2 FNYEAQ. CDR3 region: CASSLVYRDRGYYEQYF. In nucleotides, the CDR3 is TGTGCCAGCAGCTTAGTCTATCGGGACAGGGGTTACTACGAGCAGTACTTC. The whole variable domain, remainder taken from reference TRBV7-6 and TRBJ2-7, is GAGVSQSPRYKVTKRGQDVALRCDPISGHVSLYWYRQALGQGPEFLTYFNYEAQQDKSGLPNDRFSAERPEGSISTLTIQRTEQRDSAMYRCASSLVYRDRGYYEQYFGPGTRLTVT.

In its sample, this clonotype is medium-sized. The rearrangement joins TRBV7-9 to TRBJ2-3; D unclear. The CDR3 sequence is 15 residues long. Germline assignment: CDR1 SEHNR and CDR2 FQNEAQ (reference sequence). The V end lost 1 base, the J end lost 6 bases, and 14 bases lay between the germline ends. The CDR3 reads CASSLGVSMLDTQYF. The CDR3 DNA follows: TGTGCCAGCAGCTTAGGTGTTTCAATGTTGGATACGCAGTATTTT. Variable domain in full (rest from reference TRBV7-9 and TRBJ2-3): DTGVSQNPRHKITKRGQNVTFRCDPISEHNRLYWYRQTLGQGPEFLTYFQNEAQLEKSRLLSDRFSAERPKGSFSTLEIQRTEQGDSAMYLCASSLGVSMLDTQYFGPGTRLTVL.

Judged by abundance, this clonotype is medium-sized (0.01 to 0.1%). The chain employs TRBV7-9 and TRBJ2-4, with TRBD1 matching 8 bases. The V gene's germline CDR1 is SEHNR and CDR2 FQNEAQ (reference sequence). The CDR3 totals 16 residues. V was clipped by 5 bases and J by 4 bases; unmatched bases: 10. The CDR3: CASSRRGQVPKNIQYF. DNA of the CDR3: TGTGCCAGCAGCCGCAGGGGGCAGGTTCCGAAAAACATTCAGTACTTC. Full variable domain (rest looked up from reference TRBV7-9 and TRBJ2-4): DTGVSQNPRHKITKRGQNVTFRCDPISEHNRLYWYRQTLGQGPEFLTYFQNEAQLEKSRLLSDRFSAERPKGSFSTLEIQRTEQGDSAMYLCASSRRGQVPKNIQYFGAGTRLSVL.

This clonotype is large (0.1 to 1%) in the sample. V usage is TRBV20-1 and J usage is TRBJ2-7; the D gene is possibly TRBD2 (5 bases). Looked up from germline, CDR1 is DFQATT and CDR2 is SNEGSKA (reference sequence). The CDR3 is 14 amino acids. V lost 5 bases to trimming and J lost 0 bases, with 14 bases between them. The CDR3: CSASHSGSSYEQYF. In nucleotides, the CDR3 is TGCAGTGCTTCCCACTCGGGGAGCTCCTACGAGCAGTACTTC.

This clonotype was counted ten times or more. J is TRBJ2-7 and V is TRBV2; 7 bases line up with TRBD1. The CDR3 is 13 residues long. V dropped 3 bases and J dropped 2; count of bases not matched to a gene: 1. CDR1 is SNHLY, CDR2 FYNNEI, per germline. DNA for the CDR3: TGTGCCAGCAGTGAGACAGGGCCCTACGAGCAGTACTTC. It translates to CASSETGPYEQYF.

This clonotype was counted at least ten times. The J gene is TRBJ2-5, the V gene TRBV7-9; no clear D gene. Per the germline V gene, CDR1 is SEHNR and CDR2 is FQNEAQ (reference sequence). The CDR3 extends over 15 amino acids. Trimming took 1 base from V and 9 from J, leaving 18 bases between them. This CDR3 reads CASSLGLVVRLSQYF. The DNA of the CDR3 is TGTGCCAGCAGCTTAGGGTTGGTGGTGAGACTGTCCCAGTACTTC. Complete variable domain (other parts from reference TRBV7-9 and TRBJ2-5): DTGVSQNPRHKITKRGQNVTFRCDPISEHNRLYWYRQTLGQGPEFLTYFQNEAQLEKSRLLSDRFSAERPKGSFSTLEIQRTEQGDSAMYLCASSLGLVVRLSQYFGPGTRLLVL.